This TCR beta chain was retrieved from a study of human T cells and chemical hapten exposure. The overall study: A mostly female patient group had alopecia areata, totalis or universalis. Study results and caveats: TCRs exceeding 1 in 1000 frequency stayed unchanged with DPC sensitization. The immune response of these alopecia patients might not match healthy individuals'.

Time point indicated: patch test 1, 2 weeks after DPC sensitization. The treatment denotes: therapeutic diphenylcyclopropenone sensitization with weekly scalp DPC. This clonotype was seen ten or more times. The target antigen is unknown. Per the authors' pipeline: Sampled TCR counts reached a median of 95,638 per sample, with values ranging from about 20,000 to 750,000. TCRdb reprocessed the RACE reads with MiXCR, giving one entry per CDR3 protein. TCRdb, not the original authors, processed these V and J calls. The sample includes approximately 400,000 distinct CDR3 sequences, more than 4.5% of them seen just once. This TCR was recovered from a woman between 45 and 65 years old with alopecia areata. Some clones in this sample may be carry-over from other donors' samples. The sample in question was whole blood, obtained in connection with sensitization to the hapten diphenylcyclopropenone (DPC).

The CDR3 DNA sequence: TGCGCCAGCAGCCAAGACCGAGACCGGAGCTCCTACGAGCAGTACTTC. The encoded protein is CASSQDRDRSSYEQYF. The chain carries TRBV4-1 and TRBJ2-7; unclear D gene. There are 16 residues in the CDR3. CDR1 and CDR2 (germline): MGHRA, YSYEKL. The germline V and J ends were trimmed by 0 bases and 0 bases, with 12 bases remaining between them.